This T cell receptor (beta chain) is drawn from a study of OX40 agonist ivuxolimab in advanced cancers. Study summary: All patients had ivuxolimab intravenously every 2 weeks at 0.01 to 10 mg/kg.

Germline trimming cut 3 bases from V and 2 bases from J; bases unmatched to any gene: 3. This CDR3 is 14 amino acids long. In germline, CDR1 is KGHSH, CDR2 LQKENI. To note about this clone: This CDR3 is also generated by other DNA sequences in the sample.

The protocol was immunoSEQ multiplex PCR, while the TCRdb copy is restricted to in-frame clones and leaves out a portion. This table holds some 68,000 clones, around 83% found once. The clonotype comes from an adult with an advanced solid tumor such as melanoma, head and neck, liver or kidney cancer. The chain uses TRBV18 and TRBJ1-2; 7 bases are a match to TRBD1. Here the sequenced sample was CD4+ or CD8+ T cells sorted from blood, taken in a trial of the OX40 agonist ivuxolimab. For the CDR3, the DNA is TGTGCCAGCTCACCCGGGACAGACAACTATGGCTACACCTTC. It encodes CASSPGTDNYGYTF.